Shown below are 25 T cell receptor beta chains from a single sample sequenced in a study of cytomegalovirus exposure and HLA in healthy donors. The PCR had 60 Vbeta and 13 Jbeta primers. TCRdb keeps only in-frame clones here, not all; method: immunoSEQ multiplex PCR. The profile shows a few hundred thousand clones, over 85% of them singletons. The source material was PBMCs. The receptors were sampled from a young woman in good health and CMV-seronegative.

This chain connects TRBV29-1 to TRBJ2-7, with 10 bases aligning to TRBD1. In germline, CDR1 is SQVTM, CDR2 ANQGSEA. CDR3 length: 13 amino acids. CDR3 region: CSYIPGQGSGQYF. The CDR3 DNA follows: TGCAGTTATATCCCGGGACAGGGGTCCGGGCAGTACTTC.

The chain carries TRBV13 and TRBJ2-3; 9 nucleotides agree with TRBD2. V lost 6 bases and J lost 5; bases outside the gene matches: 15. Germline loops: CDR1 PRHDT, CDR2 FYEKMQ (reference sequence). CDR3 size: 17 residues. The CDR3 DNA reads TGTGCCAGCAGTGGGACTTCAGCGGGGGGTCCCAGAGATACGCAGTATTTT. This codes for CASSGTSAGGPRDTQYF.

The V gene is TRBV7-8, the J gene TRBJ2-3; D unclear. The germline V and J ends were trimmed by 1 base and 4 bases, with 3 bases remaining between them. CDR3 length equals 12 residues. Germline V gene lookup returns CDR1 SGHVS and CDR2 FQNEAQ. The CDR3 sequence: CASSLVADTQYF. CDR3 nucleotide sequence: TGTGCCAGCAGCTTAGTCGCAGATACGCAGTATTTT.

This rearrangement joins TRBV6-6 to TRBJ2-7; D call uncertain. Deletions cut 6 bases from V and 0 bases from J, with 6 bases between. This CDR3 region has 12 residues. Germline values: CDR1 MNHNY, CDR2 SVGAGI (reference sequence). The CDR3 DNA is TGTGCCAGCAGCTCCCTCTCCTACGAGCAGTACTTC. Translated, it gives CASSSLSYEQYF.

The gene calls are TRBV7-9 and TRBJ1-2, with D possibly matching TRBD1 (5 bases). The germline CDR1 and CDR2 sequences are SEHNR and FQNEAQ (reference sequence). Trimming removed 1 base at V and 2 bases at J, with 11 bases between. The CDR3 runs to 15 residues. The CDR3 nucleotides are TGTGCCAGCAGCTTAGTCTACAGGACAAACTATGGCTACACCTTC. The encoded protein is CASSLVYRTNYGYTF.

This clone was seen a handful of times. The V call is TRBV7-9, the J call TRBJ1-6; 8 bases are a match to TRBD1. This CDR3 region has 14 residues. Germline CDR1 reads SEHNR; CDR2 reads FQNEAQ (reference sequence). The V and J ends lost 5 bases and 9 bases, in that order; junction bases with no gene match: 6. CDR3 amino acids: CASSPTGALSPLHF. The CDR3 nucleotides read TGTGCCAGCAGCCCGACAGGGGCTCTTTCACCCCTCCACTTT.

The chain recombines TRBV11-3 with TRBJ1-3; D call uncertain. Trimming pared 1 base from V and 2 bases from J, leaving 15 bases between. The CDR3 runs 17 residues. Germline values: CDR1 SGHNT, CDR2 YENEEA. CDR3 sequence reads: CASSLVAVPPTGNTIYF. CDR3 bases: TGTGCCAGCAGCTTAGTAGCAGTGCCCCCAACTGGAAACACCATATATTTT.

The chain has TRBV9 and TRBJ2-7; 10 bases are shared with TRBD1. Germline V gene data show CDR1 as SGDLS and CDR2 as YYNGEE. V shed 0 bases, J shed 6 bases, and the junction held 3 bases outside the gene matches. The CDR3 sequence is 14 residues long. CDR3 in DNA: TGTGCCAGCAGCGTAGCGGGACAGGGGAGCGAGCAGTACTTC. It translates to CASSVAGQGSEQYF.

The chain combines TRBV5-1 with TRBJ1-6; D may be TRBD1 (5 bases). CDR1 is SGHRS, CDR2 YFSETQ, per germline. Trimming pared 0 bases from V and 9 bases from J, leaving 25 bases between. The CDR3 consists of 19 residues. The CDR3: CASSLGVVGVQGDSSPLHF. DNA for the CDR3: TGCGCCAGCAGCTTGGGAGTGGTCGGAGTTCAAGGGGATAGTTCACCCCTCCACTTT.

The genes are TRBV18 and TRBJ1-5; a possible D gene is TRBD1 (5 bases). The CDR3 spans 16 residues. V was shortened by 0 bases and J by 2 bases, with 11 bases between the two germline ends. CDR1 and CDR2 (germline): KGHSH, LQKENI. The CDR3 DNA follows: TGTGCCAGCTCACCACCGGGAGGGGTCGGCAATCAGCCCCAGCATTTT. This gives the protein CASSPPGGVGNQPQHF. Variable domain in full (rest from reference TRBV18 and TRBJ1-5): NAGVMQNPRHLVRRRGQEARLRCSPMKGHSHVYWYRQLPEEGLKFMVYLQKENIIDESGMPKERFSAEFPKEGPSILRIQQVVRGDSAAYFCASSPPGGVGNQPQHFGDGTRLSIL.

On this clone: This specimen includes other DNA sequences encoding the same CDR3. The chain couples TRBV2 to TRBJ2-1; possibly TRBD2 for D (6 bases). The germline gives CDR1 SNHLY, CDR2 FYNNEI. The CDR3 totals 14 residues. The ends were cut back, 8 bases at V and 2 bases at J, with 13 bases in the middle. The CDR3 nucleotides read TGTGCCAGCCGGCGGGGCGGCCCCTACAATGAGCAGTTCTTC. Its translation is CASRRGGPYNEQFF.

The V call is TRBV9, the J call TRBJ1-4; 7 nucleotides line up with TRBD1. V shed 1 base, J shed 0 bases, and the junction held 3 bases outside the gene matches. The CDR3 has 16 residues. Germline CDR1 SGDLS, CDR2 YYNGEE. The CDR3 sequence is CASSVTGATTNEKLFF. The DNA of the CDR3 is TGTGCCAGCAGCGTAACAGGGGCGACAACTAATGAAAAACTGTTTTTT.

The V gene is TRBV18, the J gene TRBJ2-7; possibly TRBD1 for D (5 bases). The CDR3 length is 15 residues. With 3 bases removed from V and 0 bases from J, the gap between germline ends came to 12 bases. Germline assignment: CDR1 KGHSH and CDR2 LQKENI. CDR3: CASSPSRGHSYEQYF. CDR3 coding DNA: TGTGCCAGCTCACCGTCACGAGGACACTCCTACGAGCAGTACTTC.

The chain recombines TRBV11-1 with TRBJ2-2, with TRBD1 matching over 9 bases. V gave up 5 bases and J gave up 7 bases; unmatched junction bases: 8. CDR3 length equals 15 residues. Germline V gene data show CDR1 as SGHAT and CDR2 as FQDESV (reference sequence). The CDR3 is CASSRPGQGHGELFF. The DNA for the CDR3 is TGTGCCAGCAGCAGACCGGGACAGGGCCACGGGGAGCTGTTTTTT.

The chain carries TRBV25-1 and TRBJ2-1, with D possibly being TRBD2 (5 bases). Looked up from germline, CDR1 is MGHDK and CDR2 is SYGVNS. Between the trimmed V and J ends, which lost 1 base and 1 base, there was a span of 11 bases. CDR3 length: 16 residues. The chain's CDR3 is CASSEWMSGSYNEQFF. CDR3 DNA: TGTGCCAGCAGTGAATGGATGAGCGGATCCTACAATGAGCAGTTCTTC.

The gene calls are TRBV13 and TRBJ2-2; no clear D gene. Trimming cost V 1 base and J 6 bases, with 9 bases left between them. The germline gives CDR1 PRHDT, CDR2 FYEKMQ (reference sequence). This CDR3 spans 14 amino acids. CDR3 nucleotides: TGTGCCAGCAGCTTAGACTTAGAGGCCGGGGAGCTGTTTTTT. Its protein product is CASSLDLEAGELFF.

The chain employs TRBV10-1 and TRBJ2-7; TRBD1 agrees at 9 bases. The CDR3 has 14 amino acids. Trimming took 6 bases from V and 5 from J; bases not matched to a gene: 8. CDR1 is WNHNN and CDR2 is SYGVQD in the germline V gene (reference sequence). The CDR3 sequence is CASSGDREWDEQYF. CDR3 bases: TGCGCCAGCAGCGGGGACAGGGAATGGGACGAGCAGTACTTC.

V gene TRBV2 combines with J gene TRBJ1-4; maybe TRBD1 (6 bases). CDR3 length equals 16 residues. Per the germline V gene, CDR1 is SNHLY and CDR2 is FYNNEI. Trimming left V 7 bases short and J 1 base short, with 16 bases between. The CDR3 sequence: CASIGGASLTNEKLFF. The CDR3 coding sequence is TGTGCCAGCATAGGGGGGGCGTCGCTAACTAATGAAAAACTGTTTTTT.

The J gene is TRBJ1-1, the V gene TRBV6-8; no clear D. V lost 2 bases and J lost 3, with 16 bases in between. Germline V gene sequence: CDR1 MNHGY, CDR2 SAAAGT. The length of the CDR3 is 16 residues. DNA of the CDR3: TGTGCCAGCAGTTACGGTTCTGGTAGTCATTACACTGAAGCTTTCTTT. This translates into CASSYGSGSHYTEAFF.

This clone is a singleton in its sample. This chain joins TRBV6-6 and TRBJ2-7; 7 bases fit TRBD1. With 6 bases clipped from V and 0 bases from J, the junction kept 11 bases outside the gene matches. The CDR3 contains 16 residues. Germline V CDR1 and CDR2: MNHNY, SVGAGI (reference sequence). The CDR3 bases are TGTGCCAGCAGCTATGATGACAGGGTGAGCTCCTACGAGCAGTACTTC. It translates to CASSYDDRVSSYEQYF.

Only one count was recorded for this clone. The V and J genes are TRBV15 and TRBJ2-1; tentatively, D is TRBD2 (6 bases). Germline CDR1 is LNHNV and CDR2 is YYDKDF (reference sequence). The CDR3 totals 13 residues. V was pared by 8 bases and J by 5 bases, with 13 bases between. The CDR3 protein is CATYSWGDNEQFF. The CDR3 DNA sequence: TGTGCCACCTATAGTTGGGGGGACAATGAGCAGTTCTTC.

The rearrangement links TRBV5-1 to TRBJ2-3; 7 bases align to TRBD2. Germline loops: CDR1 SGHRS, CDR2 YFSETQ. Unmatched junction bases numbered 14, after V lost 0 bases and J lost 1 base. This CDR3 spans 19 amino acids. The CDR3 coding sequence is TGCGCCAGCAGCTTGGCGGGAATGGGAAGCGGGGTTCGCACAGATACGCAGTATTTT. Amino acid sequence: CASSLAGMGSGVRTDTQYF.

In its sample, this clone was seen once. V gene TRBV5-4 combines with J gene TRBJ1-1, with 10 bases that match TRBD1. Per germline, CDR1 SGHNT and CDR2 YYREEE (reference sequence). This CDR3 region has 15 residues. V dropped 4 bases and J dropped 1; count of bases not matched to a gene: 4. CDR3 in amino acids: CASSRQGAANTEAFF. The CDR3 DNA reads as TGTGCCAGCAGCCGACAGGGGGCGGCGAACACTGAAGCTTTCTTT. The full variable domain, its missing parts supplied by reference TRBV5-4 and TRBJ1-1, is ETGVTQSPTHLIKTRGQQVTLRCSSQSGHNTVSWYQQALGQGPQFIFQYYREEENGRGNFPPRFSGLQFPNYSSELNVNALELDDSALYLCASSRQGAANTEAFFGQGTRLTVV.

The V and J genes are TRBV9 and TRBJ1-1; D may be TRBD1 (5 bases). From germline, CDR1 is SGDLS and CDR2 YYNGEE. With 0 bases removed from V and 7 bases from J, the gap between germline ends came to 22 bases. The CDR3 has 17 residues. CDR3 in amino acids: CASSVATGGAALYEAFF. The CDR3 nucleotides are TGTGCCAGCAGCGTAGCCACGGGCGGGGCAGCGCTATATGAAGCTTTCTTT. Complete variable domain (other parts from reference TRBV9 and TRBJ1-1): DSGVTQTPKHLITATGQRVTLRCSPRSGDLSVYWYQQSLDQGLQFLIQYYNGEERAKGNILERFSAQQFPDLHSELNLSSLELGDSALYFCASSVATGGAALYEAFFGQGTRLTVV.

The chain is built from TRBV28 and TRBJ1-2, with no clear D. V was trimmed by 3 bases and J by 1 base, leaving 9 bases between them. The germline CDR1 and CDR2 sequences are MDHEN and SYDVKM. This CDR3 comprises 14 residues. CDR3 residues: CASSFGDFNYGYTF. CDR3 DNA sequence: TGTGCCAGCAGTTTCGGGGATTTTAACTATGGCTACACCTTC.